These 30 T cell receptor beta chains came from one sample sequenced in a study of early T cells in non-severe SARS-CoV-2 infection. TCRdb ran MiXCR on the 5' RACE reads and lists one entry per CDR3 protein. The sample carries approximately 42,000 distinct CDR3 sequences, 6% to 6.5% recorded once. The sample was whole blood. These receptor sequences come from an adult who was a healthcare worker with PCR-confirmed SARS-CoV-2 infection or an uninfected control (not recorded which).

This clonotype showed up many times. V and J are TRBV20-1 and TRBJ2-3; no clear D. Germline assignment: CDR1 DFQATT and CDR2 SNEGSKA (reference sequence). Trimming shortened V by 3 bases and J by 1 base, and 8 bases separated the two germline ends. The CDR3 consists of 13 residues. The CDR3 loop is CSASYSRTDTQYF. As DNA, the CDR3 is TGCAGTGCTAGTTACAGCCGCACAGATACGCAGTATTTT.

At least ten counts were recorded for this clonotype. The V gene is TRBV7-6, the J gene TRBJ2-2, with D unresolved. Trimming removed 5 bases at V and 2 bases at J, with 15 bases between. CDR1 is SGHVS and CDR2 is FNYEAQ in the germline V gene. There are 16 residues in the CDR3. CDR3 amino acids: CASSPTVGRNTGELFF. In nucleotides, the CDR3 is TGTGCCAGCAGCCCGACGGTGGGTAGAAACACCGGGGAGCTGTTTTTT.

About this clonotype itself: It may be a read error: a sequence one base away is much more abundant. Here the CDR3 omits its conserved ending phenylalanine or tryptophan, so a read error is the likely source. The gene calls are TRBV6-5 and TRBJ1-2, with 7 bases lining up with TRBD1. The germline V gene has CDR1 MNHEY and CDR2 SVGAGI. The length of the CDR3 is 14 residues. V was pared by 4 bases and J by 6 bases, with 8 bases of the junction left unmatched. The CDR3 region has the DNA TGTGCCAGCAGTTCCCTTGACAGGGCGAATGGCTACACCTCC. Translating gives CASSSLDRANGYTS.

At least ten counts were recorded for this clonotype. The chain recombines TRBV12-3 or TRBV12-4 with TRBJ2-7; 10 positions match TRBD1. CDR3 length equals 14 residues. Trimming took 5 bases from V and 5 from J; bases not matched to a gene: 6. The CDR3 sequence is CASSNQTGGHEQYF. The CDR3 DNA reads as TGTGCCAGCAGTAATCAGACAGGGGGCCACGAGCAGTACTTC.

The rearrangement joins TRBV19 to TRBJ2-2; 8 bases agree with TRBD1. Germline assignment: CDR1 LNHDA and CDR2 SQIVND (reference sequence). The CDR3 has 15 residues. V gave up 5 bases and J gave up 4 bases; unmatched junction bases: 6. Here the CDR3 DNA reads TGTGCCAGTAGTTGGACAGGGCGTGCCACCGGGGAGCTGTTTTTT. This gives the protein CASSWTGRATGELFF.

The table lists this clonotype with many counts. CDR3 in amino acids: CARGNGQNYNEQFF. The DNA for the CDR3 is TGTGCCCGAGGAAATGGGCAGAACTACAATGAGCAGTTCTTC. V and J are TRBV30 and TRBJ2-1; the D is unclear. V was shortened by 8 bases and J by 3 bases, with 17 bases between the two germline ends. Germline values: CDR1 GTSNPN, CDR2 SVGIG (reference sequence). The CDR3 totals 14 residues.

The chain employs TRBV29-1 and TRBJ2-3; 10 bases align to TRBD2. The CDR3 consists of 16 residues. V gave up 2 bases and J gave up 9 bases; unmatched junction bases: 14. Looked up from germline, CDR1 is SQVTM and CDR2 is ANQGSEA. CDR3 in DNA: TGCAGCGTTGAACTCACTAGCGGGACGATTCGAGGGACGCAGTATTTT. It encodes CSVELTSGTIRGTQYF.

As concerns this clonotype: One base away lies a much larger clone, so this may be a sequencing read error. Given the absence of the conserved phenylalanine or tryptophan at the CDR3 end, a read error is likely. The rearrangement links TRBV7-9 to TRBJ2-3; 10 bases are a match to TRBD2. The CDR3 has 15 amino acids. Germline V gives CDR1 SEHNR, CDR2 FQNEAQ (reference sequence). The trim removed 5 bases at V and 4 bases at J, leaving 6 bases unmatched. This CDR3 is CASSPTSGVADTQYL. CDR3 in DNA: TGTGCCAGCAGCCCTACTAGCGGGGTGGCAGATACGCAGTATCTT.

This clonotype was counted only a few times. V and J are TRBV20-1 and TRBJ2-4, with 8 nucleotides matching TRBD2. The CDR3 contains 13 residues. With 5 bases clipped from V and 8 bases from J, the junction kept 8 bases outside the gene matches. Looked up from germline, CDR1 is DFQATT and CDR2 is SNEGSKA (reference sequence). CDR3 loop: CSARSGVFHIQYF. The CDR3 coding sequence is TGCAGTGCTCGTAGCGGGGTGTTCCACATTCAGTACTTC.

This clonotype was observed at least ten times. The J gene is TRBJ1-2, the V gene TRBV18; no definite D call. The CDR3 sequence is 13 residues long. V was trimmed by 2 bases and J by 3 bases, leaving 7 bases between them. Per germline, CDR1 KGHSH and CDR2 LQKENI. The chain's CDR3 is CASSPGSDYGYTF. The DNA of the CDR3 is TGTGCCAGCTCACCAGGCTCCGACTATGGCTACACCTTC.

This clonotype was picked up many times. V and J are TRBV4-3 and TRBJ2-5; 12 nucleotides match TRBD2. Germline CDR1 LGHNA, CDR2 YSLEER. The trim removed 0 bases at V and 2 bases at J, leaving 7 bases unmatched. CDR3 length equals 18 residues. CDR3 sequence (DNA): TGCGCCAGCAGCCAAGAGGTCGGGACTAGCGGGCCGCAAGAGACCCAGTACTTC. Amino acids: CASSQEVGTSGPQETQYF.

The chain links TRBV7-2 to TRBJ2-2; D might be TRBD1 (6 bases). Trimming removed 5 bases from V and 7 bases from J, with 20 bases in between. CDR3 length equals 16 residues. CDR1 SGHTA and CDR2 FQGNSA come from the germline V gene. The CDR3: CASSRTRDTMGGELFF. In DNA form, the CDR3 reads TGTGCCAGCAGCAGAACCCGGGACACGATGGGCGGGGAGCTGTTTTTT.

The CDR3 here is CASSPSGVEQFF. The CDR3 DNA is TGTGCCAGCAGCCCCTCCGGCGTTGAGCAGTTCTTC. The chain joins TRBV3-1 to TRBJ2-1; no clear D. The CDR3 sequence is 12 residues long. Between the trimmed V and J ends, which lost 4 bases and 9 bases, there was a span of 10 bases. The germline gives CDR1 LGHDT, CDR2 YNNKEL (reference sequence).

The V and J genes are TRBV9 and TRBJ2-1; 8 positions agree with TRBD2. J lost 5 bases, V lost 0 bases, and 10 bases had no gene match. There are 17 residues in the CDR3. Germline values: CDR1 SGDLS, CDR2 YYNGEE. In DNA, the CDR3 is TGTGCCAGCAGCGTAGGCTTTTTGGCTAGCGGGCACAATGAGCAGTTCTTC. Encoded protein: CASSVGFLASGHNEQFF.

This clonotype was observed many times. This rearrangement joins TRBV6-1 to TRBJ1-2, with D unclear. CDR1 and CDR2 from the germline V gene are MNHNS and SASEGT. The germline V and J ends were trimmed by 3 bases and 8 bases, with 19 bases remaining between them. This CDR3 region has 15 residues. The CDR3 is CASSDSGTYVRGYTF. Here the CDR3 DNA reads TGTGCCAGCAGTGATTCTGGCACCTACGTGCGGGGCTACACCTTC.

V gene TRBV18 combines with J gene TRBJ1-6; tentative D call: TRBD1 (5 bases). V was shortened by 5 bases and J by 0 bases, with 11 bases between the two germline ends. Germline CDR1 is KGHSH and CDR2 is LQKENI. The CDR3 loop spans 16 amino acids. For the CDR3, the DNA is TGTGCCAGCTCAGGAGGGGCAAGCTCCTATAATTCACCCCTCCACTTT. It codes for CASSGGASSYNSPLHF.

This clonotype was observed a handful of times. The chain joins TRBV5-1 to TRBJ1-5; D is undetermined. The CDR3 covers 13 residues. Looked up from germline, CDR1 is SGHRS and CDR2 is YFSETQ. V lost 4 bases to trimming and J lost 4 bases, with 9 bases between them. The CDR3 loop reads CASSQDGNQPQHF. The CDR3 DNA is TGCGCCAGCAGCCAAGACGGTAATCAGCCCCAGCATTTT.

This clonotype occurred a few times. The CDR3 nucleotides read TGTGCCAGCAGTTTTGGGGGCCTTTTAGATACGCAGTATTTT. Its translation is CASSFGGLLDTQYF. This rearrangement joins TRBV28 to TRBJ2-3; TRBD1 is a possible D gene (6 bases). The CDR3 has 14 amino acids. CDR1 MDHEN and CDR2 SYDVKM come from the germline V gene. Between the trimmed V and J ends, which lost 3 bases and 5 bases, there was a span of 12 bases.

This clonotype was detected many times. V and J are TRBV6-2 or TRBV6-3 and TRBJ2-1; no clear D gene. The germline V gene encodes CDR1 MNHEY and CDR2 SVGEGT. This CDR3 has 17 residues. Trimming took off 2 bases at V and 0 bases at J, with 14 bases between the two ends. The CDR3 region has the DNA TGTGCCAGCAGTTACGATCAAACCAAGGACTCCTACAATGAGCAGTTCTTC. Translated, it gives CASSYDQTKDSYNEQFF.

The table lists this clonotype with many counts. This chain connects TRBV18 to TRBJ2-3; 10 bases are a match to TRBD1. Trimming took 1 base from V and 4 from J; bases not matched to a gene: 2. This CDR3 is built from 15 residues. CDR1 and CDR2 from the germline V gene are KGHSH and LQKENI. The CDR3 region has the DNA TGTGCCAGCTCACCACAAGGACAGGGGGCAGATACGCAGTATTTT. Encoded protein: CASSPQGQGADTQYF.

This chain connects TRBV3-1 to TRBJ2-1; a possible D gene is TRBD1 (5 bases). CDR3 length: 14 residues. V was trimmed by 6 bases and J by 4 bases, leaving 13 bases between them. Germline CDR1 LGHDT, CDR2 YNNKEL (reference sequence). The CDR3 here is CASRQFDSYNEQFF. The CDR3 DNA reads as TGTGCCAGCAGACAGTTTGACAGTTACAATGAGCAGTTCTTC.

This clonotype was seen many times. The chain employs TRBV20-1 and TRBJ1-5; D is perhaps TRBD1 (5 bases). Deletions cut 4 bases from V and 5 bases from J, with 12 bases between. The CDR3 covers 13 residues. Germline CDR1 DFQATT, CDR2 SNEGSKA (reference sequence). The CDR3: CSATQGTDQPQHF. In DNA form, the CDR3 reads TGCAGTGCTACGCAGGGTACGGATCAGCCCCAGCATTTT.

This chain uses TRBV10-2 with TRBJ1-2, with D possibly TRBD1 on 5 matching bases. V lost 4 bases to trimming and J lost 3 bases, with 12 bases between them. There are 14 residues in the CDR3. Germline assignment: CDR1 WSHSY and CDR2 SAAADI. CDR3 region: CASSGDRSHYGYTF. In DNA form, the CDR3 reads TGCGCCAGCAGTGGAGACAGATCTCACTATGGCTACACCTTC.

V usage is TRBV18 and J usage is TRBJ1-2, with a weak D call TRBD1 (6 bases). V lost 3 bases and J 5 bases, leaving 7 bases between the germline ends. The CDR3 has 12 amino acids. CDR1 is KGHSH, CDR2 LQKENI, per germline. The DNA for the CDR3 is TGTGCCAGCTCACCGGACAGATATGGCTACACCTTC. This translates into CASSPDRYGYTF.

There are many counts of this clonotype. This chain joins TRBV20-1 and TRBJ2-1; TRBD2 agrees at 7 bases. The V and J ends lost 0 bases and 3 bases, in that order; junction bases with no gene match: 8. CDR1 is DFQATT, CDR2 SNEGSKA, per germline (reference sequence). This CDR3 spans 16 amino acids. The CDR3: CSARDRAGDFYNEQFF. The CDR3 coding sequence is TGCAGTGCTAGAGATAGGGCGGGGGACTTCTACAATGAGCAGTTCTTC.

The genes are TRBV2 and TRBJ2-5; 9 bases align to TRBD1. J was trimmed by 4 bases and V by 6 bases; bases with no gene match: 6. Germline CDR1 is SNHLY and CDR2 is FYNNEI. CDR3 length: 14 residues. The CDR3 sequence is CASRGDRVGETQYF. The CDR3, as DNA: TGTGCCAGCAGGGGGGACAGGGTAGGAGAGACCCAGTACTTC.

This clonotype was counted many times. The chain carries TRBV11-2 and TRBJ2-4; the match to TRBD1 covers 8 bases. Germline loops: CDR1 SGHAT, CDR2 FQNNGV. V trimming: 3 bases; J trimming: 9 bases; junction bases outside the gene matches: 7. This CDR3 is 14 amino acids long. The CDR3 DNA reads as TGTGCCAGCAGCTTCCGGACAGGGTACAGCATTCAGTACTTC. Protein sequence: CASSFRTGYSIQYF.

The V gene is TRBV29-1, the J gene TRBJ1-1; D uncertain. The CDR3 spans 14 residues. Germline V gives CDR1 SQVTM, CDR2 ANQGSEA. Trimming removed 4 bases from V and 0 bases from J, with 12 bases in between. This CDR3 is CSVVKGPMNTEAFF. The CDR3 bases are TGCAGCGTTGTCAAAGGGCCCATGAACACTGAAGCTTTCTTT.

This clonotype showed up just a few times. J is TRBJ2-3 and V is TRBV7-2; a possible D gene is TRBD1 (6 bases). In germline, CDR1 is SGHTA, CDR2 FQGNSA. V was trimmed by 4 bases and J by 5 bases, leaving 7 bases between them. This CDR3 has 12 residues. CDR3 nucleotide sequence: TGTGCCAGCAGCTCCAGGGGAGATACGCAGTATTTT. Translated: CASSSRGDTQYF.

This clonotype has at least ten counts. J is TRBJ1-2 and V is TRBV4-1; 11 nucleotides match TRBD1. Trimming at V came to 0 bases and at J to 8 bases, leaving 5 bases not matched to a gene. Germline V gene data show CDR1 as MGHRA and CDR2 as YSYEKL. This CDR3 contains 15 residues. CDR3 nucleotide sequence: TGCGCCAGCAGCCAAGACGTGGACAGGGGGCGAGGCTACACCTTC. It yields the protein CASSQDVDRGRGYTF.